One and the same sample provided the 16 T cell receptor beta chains below, sequenced in a study of CD8 T cells in ankylosing spondylitis. TCRdb reprocessed the 5' RACE reads via MiXCR and lists one record per CDR3 protein. This repertoire shows around 150,000 distinct CDR3 sequences, roughly 10% found once; its top ten account for roughly 29%. Input material: blood, either unsorted or a sorted T cell fraction (not recorded which). Receptor source: a male donor with ankylosing spondylitis or in good health (not recorded which).

Worth noting for this clonotype: Compared with germline, one end of the junction differs, possibly owing to a read error. The gene calls are TRBV20-1 and TRBJ2-3; 7 bases line up with TRBD2. CDR3 length: 14 amino acids. Per the germline V gene, CDR1 is DFQATT and CDR2 is SNEGSKA (reference sequence). CDR3 sequence (DNA): TGCAGTGCGAGAGGCGGGAGACTCTCAGATACGCAGTATTTT. This gives the protein CSARGGRLSDTQYF.

V is TRBV20-1 and J is TRBJ1-5; TRBD1 agrees at 11 bases. The CDR3 has 17 amino acids. Germline CDR1 and CDR2: DFQATT and SNEGSKA (reference sequence). With 2 bases clipped from V and 3 bases from J, the junction kept 9 bases outside the gene matches. The CDR3 loop is CSARPRTGGSTNQPQHF. CDR3 bases: TGCAGTGCTAGACCTAGGACAGGGGGCTCTACCAATCAGCCCCAGCATTTT.

This clonotype occurred many times. The chain is built from TRBV4-1 and TRBJ2-7; D unclear. CDR1 and CDR2 (germline): MGHRA, YSYEKL. The CDR3 is 15 amino acids. Trimming removed 0 bases at V and 2 bases at J, with 11 bases between. Written as DNA, the CDR3 is TGCGCCAGCAGCCAAGATCTTCATCCGGCCTACGAGCAGTACTTC. It yields the protein CASSQDLHPAYEQYF.

This clonotype has at least ten counts. V is TRBV27 and J is TRBJ2-7; D is perhaps TRBD1 (5 bases). CDR1 and CDR2 (germline): MNHEY, SMNVEV (reference sequence). This CDR3 contains 12 residues. With 3 bases removed from V and 6 bases from J, the gap between germline ends came to 9 bases. As DNA, the CDR3 is TGTGCCAGCAGTTTTTTGGGGCGCGAGCAGTACTTC. The encoded protein is CASSFLGREQYF.

This clonotype was detected ten times or more. The V call is TRBV29-1, the J call TRBJ1-1; D gene ambiguous. The CDR3 length is 13 residues. Per the germline V gene, CDR1 is SQVTM and CDR2 is ANQGSEA. Trimming shortened V by 5 bases and J by 1 base, and 11 bases separated the two germline ends. The chain's CDR3 is CSVPEVGNTEAFF. The CDR3 DNA is TGCAGCGTTCCGGAGGTTGGGAACACTGAAGCTTTCTTT.

This clonotype has only a few counts. The chain links TRBV5-1 to TRBJ2-4; 7 nucleotides agree with TRBD1. The CDR3 extends over 15 amino acids. With 4 bases clipped from V and 6 bases from J, the junction kept 10 bases outside the gene matches. The germline V gene has CDR1 SGHRS and CDR2 YFSETQ. This CDR3 reads CASSLTGTDLNIQYF. The CDR3 DNA reads TGCGCCAGCAGCCTAACCGGGACAGACTTAAACATTCAGTACTTC.

This clonotype was detected a few times. The chain links TRBV7-2 to TRBJ2-1; D not resolved. Germline V gene sequence: CDR1 SGHTA, CDR2 FQGNSA. V gave up 5 bases and J gave up 0 bases, with 11 bases separating them. This CDR3 has 15 residues. CDR3 protein: CASSDGLGSYNEQFF. CDR3 nucleotide sequence: TGTGCCAGCAGCGATGGGTTGGGCTCCTACAATGAGCAGTTCTTC.

A note on this clonotype: Given a much more abundant clone one base away, this may be a read error. The rearrangement uses TRBV27 and TRBJ2-2; 7 nucleotides align to TRBD2. The length of the CDR3 is 15 residues. Germline V CDR1 and CDR2: MNHEY, SMNVEV (reference sequence). After removal of 1 base from V and 7 bases from J, the junction contained 6 bases not matched to a gene. CDR3 in DNA: TGTGCCAGCAGTTTATTGACTAGCTCGGTCGGGGAGCTGTTTTTT. Translation: CASSLLTSSVGELFF.

This clonotype was observed a handful of times. The V call is TRBV9, the J call TRBJ2-2, with 12 bases identical to TRBD1. The germline gives CDR1 SGDLS, CDR2 YYNGEE. This CDR3 is built from 17 residues. Trimming removed 4 bases from V and 6 bases from J; junction bases left unmatched: 10. In nucleotides, the CDR3 is TGTGCCAGCAGCCCGGGACAGGGGGCGAGGGTGGCCGGGGAGCTGTTTTTT. Translated: CASSPGQGARVAGELFF. The whole variable domain, filled in from reference TRBV9 and TRBJ2-2, reads DSGVTQTPKHLITATGQRVTLRCSPRSGDLSVYWYQQSLDQGLQFLIQYYNGEERAKGNILERFSAQQFPDLHSELNLSSLELGDSALYFCASSPGQGARVAGELFFGEGSRLTVL.

This clonotype was picked up one time. The genes are TRBV7-6 and TRBJ2-2; 8 bases fit TRBD1. The CDR3 has 16 amino acids. After removal of 2 bases from V and 4 bases from J, the junction contained 6 bases not matched to a gene. CDR1 is SGHVS, CDR2 FNYEAQ, per germline. This CDR3 is CASSLQAGGTTGELFF. The CDR3 nucleotides are TGTGCCAGCAGCTTACAGGCAGGGGGCACCACCGGGGAGCTGTTTTTT.

The sample holds many counts of this clonotype. This CDR3 is CASSLEQRQATDTQYF. The DNA of the CDR3 is TGCGCCAGCAGCTTGGAACAGAGACAGGCCACAGATACGCAGTATTTT. V and J are TRBV5-1 and TRBJ2-3; a weak D match, TRBD1 (6 bases). CDR3 length: 16 amino acids. Germline V gene lookup returns CDR1 SGHRS and CDR2 YFSETQ. With 0 bases removed from V and 2 bases from J, the gap between germline ends came to 13 bases. Full variable domain (rest looked up from reference TRBV5-1 and TRBJ2-3): KAGVTQTPRYLIKTRGQQVTLSCSPISGHRSVSWYQQTPGQGLQFLFEYFSETQRNKGNFPGRFSGRQFSNSRSEMNVSTLELGDSALYLCASSLEQRQATDTQYFGPGTRLTVL.

This clonotype has just a few counts. The rearrangement uses TRBV10-1 and TRBJ1-1; 7 bases are a match to TRBD1. V dropped 0 bases and J dropped 3; count of bases not matched to a gene: 4. Germline V gene sequence: CDR1 WNHNN, CDR2 SYGVQD (reference sequence). The CDR3 is made up of 15 amino acids. This CDR3 reads CASSESGDSYTEAFF. The CDR3 DNA reads as TGCGCCAGCAGTGAGTCGGGGGACAGCTACACTGAAGCTTTCTTT.

There are many counts of this clonotype. V is TRBV6-1 and J is TRBJ2-5, with TRBD1 identical over 7 bases. Germline CDR1 MNHNS, CDR2 SASEGT. Trimming removed 5 bases from V and 3 bases from J; junction bases left unmatched: 12. The CDR3 runs to 16 residues. In DNA form, the CDR3 reads TGTGCCAGCAGTAAAAGACAGGGACGACGAGAAGAGACCCAGTACTTC. This encodes CASSKRQGRREETQYF.

This clonotype came up many times. The genes are TRBV5-1 and TRBJ1-1; TRBD1 matches 12 bases. Per germline, CDR1 SGHRS and CDR2 YFSETQ. The CDR3 sequence is 18 residues long. J was trimmed by 7 bases and V by 3 bases; bases with no gene match: 16. CDR3 residues: CASSSFLGDRGRDGEAFF. The CDR3, as DNA: TGCGCCAGCAGCTCTTTTTTGGGGGACAGGGGGCGGGATGGTGAAGCTTTCTTT.

This clonotype was recorded many times. The chain joins TRBV6-2 or TRBV6-3 to TRBJ2-5; tentative D call: TRBD1 (6 bases). V was pared by 2 bases and J by 5 bases, with 12 bases between. The CDR3 extends over 14 amino acids. Germline assignment: CDR1 MNHEY and CDR2 SVGEGT. The CDR3 sequence is CASSYLQGVETQYF. The CDR3 bases are TGTGCCAGCAGTTACCTACAGGGCGTGGAGACCCAGTACTTC.

Concerning this clonotype: Compared with germline, one end of the junction differs, possibly owing to a read error. The chain employs TRBV5-1 and TRBJ2-3; 9 bases agree with TRBD2. The CDR3 is made up of 15 amino acids. CDR1 SGHRS and CDR2 YFSETQ come from the germline V gene. The CDR3 reads CASSLLAGATDMQYF. In nucleotides, the CDR3 is TGCGCCAGCAGCTTGTTAGCGGGAGCGACAGATATGCAGTATTTT. The whole variable domain, filled in from reference TRBV5-1 and TRBJ2-3, reads KAGVTQTPRYLIKTRGQQVTLSCSPISGHRSVSWYQQTPGQGLQFLFEYFSETQRNKGNFPGRFSGRQFSNSRSEMNVSTLELGDSALYLCASSLLAGATDMQYFGPGTRLTVL.